Included here is one TCR beta chain sequence, with context. These data come from a study of blood T cell repertoires in COVID-19. Across the study: Sites in the United States, Italy and Spain provided acute and convalescent COVID-19 samples. PBMCs, B-cell-depleted T cells, or T cells provided the cDNA or gDNA that made up the material.

The authors' processing: Amplifying reference gene primers gave estimates of nucleated cell counts. Data came from immunoSEQ multiplex PCR; TCRdb stores just in-frame clones and leaves some out. The V and J calls and the clone size are those of that table, but D and trimming were determined from the DNA. The table lists 300,000 to 400,000 clones, around four fifths of them singletons. The origin of this receptor is a man under 40 with active or convalescent COVID-19. Source material: peripheral blood.

Here the CDR3 DNA reads TGTGCCAGCAGTGACAAAGGGTACCGGGGTGAAAAACTGTTTTTT. This gives the protein CASSDKGYRGEKLFF. This chain joins TRBV2 and TRBJ1-4; D not certain. Trimming left V 3 bases short and J 7 bases short, with 15 bases between. The germline V gene has CDR1 SNHLY and CDR2 FYNNEI. The CDR3 is made up of 15 amino acids. The complete variable domain, with remaining parts taken from reference TRBV2 and TRBJ1-4, reads EPEVTQTPSHQVTQMGQEVILRCVPISNHLYFYWYRQILGQKVEFLVSFYNNEISEKSEIFDDQFSVERPDGSNFTLKIRSTKLEDSAMYFCASSDKGYRGEKLFFGSGTQLSVL.